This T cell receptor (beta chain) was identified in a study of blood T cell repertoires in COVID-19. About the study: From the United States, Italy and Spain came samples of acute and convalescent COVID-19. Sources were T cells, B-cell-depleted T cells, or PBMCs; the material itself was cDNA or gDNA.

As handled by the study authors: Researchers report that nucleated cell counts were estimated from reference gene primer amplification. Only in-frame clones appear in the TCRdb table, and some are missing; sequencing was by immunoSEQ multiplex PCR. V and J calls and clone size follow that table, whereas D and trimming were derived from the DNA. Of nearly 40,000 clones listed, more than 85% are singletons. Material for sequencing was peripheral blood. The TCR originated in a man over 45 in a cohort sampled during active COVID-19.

The CDR3 DNA follows: TGTGCCTGGAGTGTAAATCCGGCAGGCGAGCAGTTCTTC. This sequence encodes CAWSVNPAGEQFF. The rearrangement uses TRBV30 and TRBJ2-1, with D hard to call. Trimming removed 0 bases from V and 10 bases from J, with 13 bases in between. CDR3 size: 13 residues. Germline CDR1 and CDR2: GTSNPN and SVGIG (reference sequence).